A selection of T cell receptor beta chains follows, all from one sample in a study of human T cells and chemical hapten exposure. TCRdb redid the calling of the 5' RACE reads with MiXCR, one entry per CDR3 protein. Among about 140,000 distinct CDR3 sequences listed, around 4% were seen once. The receptors derive from a female donor in good health. Both conserved end residues are part of each CDR3.

v_call: TRBV7-8
j_call: TRBJ2-3
cdr3_aa: CASSLDGASGGADTQYF

v_call: TRBV20-1
j_call: TRBJ2-7
cdr3_aa: CSALGLNRESYEQYF

v_call: TRBV12-3/TRBV12-4
j_call: TRBJ2-2
cdr3_aa: CASRNFRNTGELFF

v_call: TRBV5-1
j_call: TRBJ1-6
cdr3_aa: CASSYNSVDSPLHF

v_call: TRBV5-1
j_call: TRBJ1-4
cdr3_aa: CASSPEPGGATNEKLFF

v_call: TRBV9
j_call: TRBJ2-1
cdr3_aa: CASSADGGAWQFF

v_call: TRBV20-1
j_call: TRBJ1-1
cdr3_aa: CSARRARQGPNTEAFF

v_call: TRBV13
j_call: TRBJ2-5
cdr3_aa: CASSAGLAGLQETQYF

v_call: TRBV6-1
j_call: TRBJ2-1
cdr3_aa: CASRTGQGANEQFF

v_call: TRBV2
j_call: TRBJ2-4
cdr3_aa: CAKGTRRNIQYF

v_call: TRBV20-1
j_call: TRBJ2-1
cdr3_aa: CSARGGTSGVYNEQFF

v_call: TRBV19
j_call: TRBJ2-1
cdr3_aa: CASSIWSGFDEQFF

v_call: TRBV29-1
j_call: TRBJ2-2
cdr3_aa: CSVQGGDNTGELFF

v_call: TRBV29-1
j_call: TRBJ1-5
cdr3_aa: CSVAQTSNQPQHF

v_call: TRBV6-6
j_call: TRBJ1-2
cdr3_aa: CASTKEDRTNYGYTF

v_call: TRBV11-3
j_call: TRBJ1-1
cdr3_aa: CASSLDRWDEAFF

v_call: TRBV28
j_call: TRBJ1-5
cdr3_aa: CASRKDPGVQPQHF

v_call: TRBV9
j_call: TRBJ1-1
cdr3_aa: CASSPTQMVNTEAFF

v_call: TRBV4-2
j_call: TRBJ2-3
cdr3_aa: CASSQATSGGAGTDTQYF

v_call: TRBV20-1
j_call: TRBJ1-2
cdr3_aa: CSARGDQITGYGYTF

v_call: TRBV10-3
j_call: TRBJ2-3
cdr3_aa: CAISEVGVDTQYF

v_call: TRBV6-6
j_call: TRBJ1-5
cdr3_aa: CASSPSLQGLLYSNQPQHF

v_call: TRBV14
j_call: TRBJ1-1
cdr3_aa: CASSQVPGVASTEAFF

v_call: TRBV4-2
j_call: TRBJ2-1
cdr3_aa: CASSQEELPSNEQFF

v_call: TRBV19
j_call: TRBJ2-7
cdr3_aa: CASSISDLYEQYF

v_call: TRBV7-2
j_call: TRBJ1-1
cdr3_aa: CASSLVRTEAFF

v_call: TRBV14
j_call: TRBJ1-2
cdr3_aa: CASSQVGDRGLIYGYTF